The T cell receptor (beta chain) described here comes from a study of cytomegalovirus exposure and HLA in healthy donors. Overall study: The use of the same platform for the roughly 120 validation repertoires and the 550 to 700 first-cohort repertoires was reported by a later analysis. Study results and caveats: In vitro checks showed that a few CMV-associated chains really do target CMV antigens.

The CDR3 is made up of 16 amino acids. Trimming took 5 bases from V and 0 from J; bases not matched to a gene: 7. Germline V lookup: CDR1 SGHVS, CDR2 FQNEAQ. The protocol was immunoSEQ multiplex PCR, while the TCRdb copy is restricted to in-frame clones and leaves out a portion. Among approximately 180,000 clones, roughly 82% were seen once, and the ten largest hold about 1.5%. This clone was observed a few times. The antigen is unknown. The genes are TRBV7-8 and TRBJ1-5, with 7 bases identical to TRBD1. The sample consisted of PBMCs. This sequence was found in a woman between 18 and 30 years old in good health and CMV-seronegative. The CDR3 nucleotides are TGTGCCAGCAGCCATATGGGACAGTATAGCAATCAGCCCCAGCATTTT. Protein product: CASSHMGQYSNQPQHF.